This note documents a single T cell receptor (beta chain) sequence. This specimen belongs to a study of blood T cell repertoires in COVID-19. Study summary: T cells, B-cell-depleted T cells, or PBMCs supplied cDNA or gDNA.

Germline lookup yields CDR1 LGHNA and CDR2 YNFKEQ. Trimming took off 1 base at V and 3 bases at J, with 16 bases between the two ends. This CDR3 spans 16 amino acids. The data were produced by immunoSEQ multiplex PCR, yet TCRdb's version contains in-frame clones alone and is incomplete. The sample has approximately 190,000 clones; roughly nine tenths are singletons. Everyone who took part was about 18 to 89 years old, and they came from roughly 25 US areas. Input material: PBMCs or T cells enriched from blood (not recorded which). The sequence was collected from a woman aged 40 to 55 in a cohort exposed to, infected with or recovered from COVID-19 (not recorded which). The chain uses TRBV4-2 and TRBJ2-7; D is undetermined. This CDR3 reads CASSQVQRPLNYEQYF. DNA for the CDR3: TGTGCCAGCAGCCAAGTACAGAGACCATTGAACTACGAGCAGTACTTC.